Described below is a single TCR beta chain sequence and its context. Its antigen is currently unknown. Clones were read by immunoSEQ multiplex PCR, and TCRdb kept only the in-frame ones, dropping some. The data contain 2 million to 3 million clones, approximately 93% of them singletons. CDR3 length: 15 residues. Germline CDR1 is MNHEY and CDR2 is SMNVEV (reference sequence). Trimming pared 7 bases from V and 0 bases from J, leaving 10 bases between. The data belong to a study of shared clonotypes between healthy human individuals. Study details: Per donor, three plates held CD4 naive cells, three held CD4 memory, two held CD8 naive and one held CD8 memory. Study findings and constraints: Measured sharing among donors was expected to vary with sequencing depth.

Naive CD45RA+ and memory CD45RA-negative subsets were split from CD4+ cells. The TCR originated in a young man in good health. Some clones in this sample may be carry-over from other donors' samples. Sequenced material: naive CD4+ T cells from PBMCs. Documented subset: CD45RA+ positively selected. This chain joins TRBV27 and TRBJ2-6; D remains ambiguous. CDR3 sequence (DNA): TGTGCCAGCACGAACTACCTCTCTGGGGCCAACGTCCTGACTTTC. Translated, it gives CASTNYLSGANVLTF.